The 30 T cell receptor beta chains below were found in one sample sequenced in a study of long-term antiretroviral therapy in people with HIV. Survey-level immunoSEQ v3.0 assays were run. The assay was immunoSEQ multiplex PCR, and TCRdb's table has in-frame clones only and misses some. The data show tens of thousands of clones, 70% to 90% seen once. Sequencing used unsorted PBMCs, obtained 2.2 years after starting antiretroviral therapy. The source of these receptors is a man younger than 35 with HIV.

This clone was recorded only once. The chain is built from TRBV30 and TRBJ1-1; the D gene is possibly TRBD1 (5 bases). This CDR3 is 15 amino acids long. Germline V gene sequence: CDR1 GTSNPN, CDR2 SVGIG (reference sequence). Trimming pared 2 bases from V and 5 bases from J, leaving 18 bases between. CDR3 DNA: TGTGCCTGGAGTCATGACAGTCTAGGAGGAACTGAAGCTTTCTTT. The encoded protein is CAWSHDSLGGTEAFF.

V gene TRBV30 combines with J gene TRBJ2-4; 8 positions match TRBD1. The CDR3 is made up of 13 amino acids. Germline V gives CDR1 GTSNPN, CDR2 SVGIG (reference sequence). V lost 2 bases to trimming and J lost 7 bases; unmatched junction nucleotides: 4. The CDR3 loop reads CAWSLAGGNIQYF. The CDR3 bases are TGTGCCTGGAGTTTGGCAGGGGGCAACATTCAGTACTTC.

The chain employs TRBV7-2 and TRBJ1-2; D uncertain. The CDR3 runs 15 residues. V gave up 6 bases and J gave up 4 bases, with 18 bases separating them. Germline values: CDR1 SGHTA, CDR2 FQGNSA. CDR3 coding DNA: TGTGCCAGCAGTTTTCAGGAGGGAAGGACCTATGGCTACACCTTC. It yields the protein CASSFQEGRTYGYTF.

This rearrangement joins TRBV30 to TRBJ1-5, with a possible D match to TRBD1 (5 bases). The CDR3 has 14 amino acids. Germline V gene data show CDR1 as GTSNPN and CDR2 as SVGIG (reference sequence). V gave up 4 bases and J gave up 7 bases, with 17 bases separating them. This CDR3 is CAWKGIGGYQPQHF. Here the CDR3 DNA reads TGTGCCTGGAAGGGGATCGGGGGATACCAGCCCCAGCATTTT.

The CDR3 sequence: CASTDGLAETQYF. CDR3 DNA sequence: TGTGCCAGCACCGACGGGCTAGCGGAGACCCAGTACTTC. The chain recombines TRBV2 with TRBJ2-5; perhaps TRBD2 as D (6 bases). Germline assignment: CDR1 SNHLY and CDR2 FYNNEI. V lost 7 bases, J lost 5 bases, and 14 bases lay in between. The CDR3 is 13 amino acids.

This chain joins TRBV9 and TRBJ2-7; TRBD1 might be the D (8 bases). This CDR3 has 16 residues. Per the germline V gene, CDR1 is SGDLS and CDR2 is YYNGEE. Trimming cost V 0 bases and J 2 bases, with 15 bases left between them. The CDR3 loop reads CASSVGAQGGAYEQYF. The CDR3 region has the DNA TGTGCCAGCAGCGTAGGGGCACAGGGGGGGGCCTACGAGCAGTACTTC.

The V call is TRBV2, the J call TRBJ2-7, with D tentatively TRBD2 (5 bases). The germline V gene encodes CDR1 SNHLY and CDR2 FYNNEI. CDR3 length: 13 amino acids. Trimming stripped 8 bases from V and 5 bases from J, with 16 bases between. The DNA of the CDR3 is TGTGCCAGCTTACGGGGTTCGACAAACGAGCAGTACTTC. Its translation is CASLRGSTNEQYF.

This clone was picked up a small number of times. The chain carries TRBV27 and TRBJ1-5, with D possibly matching TRBD1 (5 bases). The CDR3 sequence is 15 residues long. Trimming cost V 7 bases and J 2 bases, with 15 bases left between them. The germline gives CDR1 MNHEY, CDR2 SMNVEV (reference sequence). The CDR3 DNA sequence: TGTGCCAGCACCGAGACCGGGGGTCGCAATCAGCCCCAGCATTTT. Translating gives CASTETGGRNQPQHF.

The chain couples TRBV6-5 to TRBJ1-5; D call uncertain. Germline V gene sequence: CDR1 MNHEY, CDR2 SVGAGI. The CDR3 is 14 residues long. V was cut by 6 bases and J by 3 bases, with 12 bases left in between. CDR3 loop: CASSSLPSNQPQHF. In DNA form, the CDR3 reads TGTGCCAGCAGCTCGCTCCCCTCCAATCAGCCCCAGCATTTT.

The CDR3 bases are TGTGCCAGCAGCCCCTCGGGTTCCTACAATGAGCAGTTCTTC. This sequence encodes CASSPSGSYNEQFF. The chain is built from TRBV7-3 and TRBJ2-1, with unresolved D. V was pared by 5 bases and J by 1 base, with 9 bases between. The CDR3 contains 14 residues. Germline CDR1 and CDR2: SGHTA and FQGTGA. Filled out from reference TRBV7-3 and TRBJ2-1, the complete variable domain reads GAGVSQTPSNKVTEKGKYVELRCDPISGHTALYWYRQSLGQGPEFLIYFQGTGAADDSGLPNDRFFAVRPEGSVSTLKIQRTERGDSAVYLCASSPSGSYNEQFFGPGTRLTVL.

This chain joins TRBV27 and TRBJ2-1; 14 bases align to TRBD2. Trimming took 6 bases from V and 7 from J; bases not matched to a gene: 5. Germline V gene lookup returns CDR1 MNHEY and CDR2 SMNVEV (reference sequence). This CDR3 is built from 15 residues. Here the CDR3 reads CASRGGTSGRNEQFF. The CDR3 DNA is TGTGCCAGCAGAGGAGGGACTAGCGGGAGAAATGAGCAGTTCTTC.

The V call is TRBV6-6, the J call TRBJ2-5, with 9 bases fitting TRBD1. The germline gives CDR1 MNHNY, CDR2 SVGAGI (reference sequence). The CDR3 runs to 14 residues. The trim removed 8 bases at V and 3 bases at J, leaving 7 bases unmatched. This chain's CDR3 is CASRLGQGEETQYF. The CDR3 nucleotides are TGTGCCAGCCGACTGGGACAGGGAGAAGAGACCCAGTACTTC.

This sequence joins TRBV4-3 and TRBJ2-7, with 8 nucleotides matching TRBD1. Germline CDR1 reads LGHNA; CDR2 reads YSLEER. The CDR3 is 15 amino acids. The ends lost 1 base at V and 1 base at J; junction bases unmatched: 3. The CDR3 sequence: CASSQVQGASYEQYF. In DNA, the CDR3 is TGCGCCAGCAGCCAAGTGCAGGGGGCTTCCTACGAGCAGTACTTC.

J is TRBJ1-5 and V is TRBV18; 10 nucleotides match TRBD1. Germline CDR1 KGHSH, CDR2 LQKENI. This CDR3 spans 14 amino acids. V shed 3 bases, J shed 4 bases, and the junction held 0 bases outside the gene matches. The CDR3: CASSPGQGNQPQHF. For the CDR3, the DNA is TGTGCCAGCTCACCGGGACAGGGGAATCAGCCCCAGCATTTT. The entire variable domain, with the rest obtained from reference TRBV18 and TRBJ1-5, is as follows: NAGVMQNPRHLVRRRGQEARLRCSPMKGHSHVYWYRQLPEEGLKFMVYLQKENIIDESGMPKERFSAEFPKEGPSILRIQQVVRGDSAAYFCASSPGQGNQPQHFGDGTRLSIL.

The V gene is TRBV29-1, the J gene TRBJ1-1; 9 bases match TRBD1. CDR1 is SQVTM and CDR2 is ANQGSEA in the germline V gene. Trimming cost V 6 bases and J 4 bases; bases outside gene matches: 9. The CDR3 extends over 14 amino acids. CDR3 DNA: TGCAGCGTCGGAGGCCGACAGGGGGGCACTGAAGCTTTCTTT. Residues: CSVGGRQGGTEAFF.

The chain joins TRBV4-1 to TRBJ2-5; TRBD2 might be the D (6 bases). The germline V gene encodes CDR1 MGHRA and CDR2 YSYEKL. This CDR3 spans 15 amino acids. V shed 4 bases and J shed 4 bases, with 16 bases lying between them. The CDR3 nucleotides are TGCGCCAGCAGCCGTTGGGACTCCCTGGGAGAGACCCAGTACTTC. It encodes CASSRWDSLGETQYF.

The V call is TRBV5-1, the J call TRBJ2-3, with D unclear. The germline gives CDR1 SGHRS, CDR2 YFSETQ. The CDR3 totals 14 residues. V gave up 2 bases and J gave up 4 bases, with 11 bases separating them. CDR3 coding DNA: TGCGCCAGCAGCTTTAGGCAGATCCCAGATACGCAGTATTTT. Residues: CASSFRQIPDTQYF.

The chain has TRBV30 and TRBJ1-2; perhaps TRBD1 as D (6 bases). Trimming pared 3 bases from V and 4 bases from J, leaving 12 bases between. The CDR3 runs to 13 residues. Per germline, CDR1 GTSNPN and CDR2 SVGIG (reference sequence). This CDR3 reads CAWRQGIGYGYTF. The CDR3, as DNA: TGTGCCTGGAGACAGGGAATCGGCTATGGCTACACCTTC.

This rearrangement joins TRBV4-1 to TRBJ2-1; no reliable D call. This CDR3 region has 13 residues. Germline V gene data show CDR1 as MGHRA and CDR2 as YSYEKL. Trimming stripped 2 bases from V and 7 bases from J, with 9 bases between. The CDR3 sequence: CASSQSRLNEQFF. The CDR3 bases are TGCGCCAGCAGCCAAAGTCGTTTGAATGAGCAGTTCTTC.

CDR3 nucleotide sequence: TGTGCCAGCAACACAGGGGCTGAACTTCCGACCGGGGAGCTGTTTTTT. It codes for CASNTGAELPTGELFF. The chain carries TRBV27 and TRBJ2-2; 7 nucleotides align to TRBD1. The V and J ends lost 7 bases and 5 bases, in that order; junction bases with no gene match: 13. Germline CDR1 and CDR2: MNHEY and SMNVEV (reference sequence). This CDR3 contains 16 residues.

This sequence joins TRBV5-1 and TRBJ2-2; D gene ambiguous. In germline, CDR1 is SGHRS, CDR2 YFSETQ. This CDR3 has 12 residues. V shed 1 base and J shed 2 bases, with 0 bases lying between them. CDR3 loop: CASSLNTGELFF. The CDR3 nucleotides read TGCGCCAGCAGCTTGAACACCGGGGAGCTGTTTTTT.

This chain connects TRBV7-6 to TRBJ2-7; 7 bases are a match to TRBD1. The germline gives CDR1 SGHVS, CDR2 FNYEAQ. V trimming: 3 bases; J trimming: 4 bases; junction bases outside the gene matches: 3. The CDR3 covers 13 residues. The CDR3 is CASSFGTVYEQYF. The CDR3 DNA is TGTGCCAGCAGCTTCGGGACAGTTTACGAGCAGTACTTC.

The genes are TRBV9 and TRBJ1-4; D possibly corresponds to TRBD1 (6 bases). Germline CDR1 SGDLS, CDR2 YYNGEE. CDR3 length: 14 residues. V lost 4 bases to trimming and J lost 3 bases, with 10 bases between them. CDR3 sequence: CASSTGTANEKLFF. CDR3 nucleotides: TGTGCCAGCAGCACAGGGACGGCTAATGAAAAACTGTTTTTT.

This clone was recorded only once. The genes are TRBV4-2 and TRBJ2-6, with D possibly matching TRBD1 (6 bases). Between the trimmed V and J ends, which lost 0 bases and 3 bases, there was a span of 9 bases. This CDR3 region has 16 residues. Germline CDR1 is LGHNA and CDR2 is YNFKEQ. The chain's CDR3 is CASSQDGGVGANVLTF. The DNA of the CDR3 is TGTGCCAGCAGCCAAGATGGGGGCGTTGGGGCCAACGTCCTGACTTTC.

This chain joins TRBV6-1 and TRBJ1-6; D possibly corresponds to TRBD1 (5 bases). Germline CDR1 MNHNS, CDR2 SASEGT. Trimming took 4 bases from V and 7 from J, leaving 14 bases between them. The CDR3 runs to 15 residues. CDR3 loop: CASSATVGSNSPLHF. The CDR3 DNA sequence: TGTGCCAGCAGTGCGACAGTTGGATCGAATTCACCCCTCCACTTT.

The CDR3 here is CASSYDRGREKDGYTF. The DNA for the CDR3 is TGTGCCAGCAGCTACGACAGGGGGCGCGAGAAAGATGGCTACACCTTC. This chain joins TRBV7-9 and TRBJ1-2; 10 nucleotides align to TRBD1. The germline V gene encodes CDR1 SEHNR and CDR2 FQNEAQ (reference sequence). The CDR3 is 16 amino acids. V lost 4 bases to trimming and J lost 6 bases; unmatched junction nucleotides: 11.

V is TRBV21-1 and J is TRBJ2-6; the table's TRBD1 call for D was not verified on the DNA. TRBV21-1 is shown as a pseudogene. CDR3 length equals 18 residues. Written as DNA, the CDR3 is TGTGCCAGCAGCAAAGCCTACACAGGGGGCTCTGGGGCCAACGTCCTGACTTTC. This codes for CASSKAYTGGSGANVLTF.

This clone showed up just once. CDR3 loop: CASSRETGTEAFF. In DNA, the CDR3 is TGTGCCAGCAGTAGAGAGACCGGCACTGAAGCTTTCTTT. The chain uses TRBV7-6 and TRBJ1-1, with D hard to call. V dropped 6 bases and J dropped 4 bases, with 12 bases sitting between them. The germline gives CDR1 SGHVS, CDR2 FNYEAQ. This CDR3 contains 13 residues.

The genes are TRBV5-6 and TRBJ1-2; no definite D call. Trimming left V 4 bases short and J 5 bases short, with 6 bases between. The germline V gene encodes CDR1 SGHDT and CDR2 YYEEEE. The CDR3 is 11 residues long. The CDR3: CASSAPYGYTF. The CDR3 DNA follows: TGTGCCAGCAGCGCCCCATATGGCTACACCTTC.

This sequence joins TRBV2 and TRBJ2-3; TRBD2 agrees at 7 bases. V was clipped by 2 bases and J by 2 bases; unmatched bases: 10. The CDR3 covers 17 residues. Germline CDR1 is SNHLY and CDR2 is FYNNEI. Here the CDR3 DNA reads TGTGCCAGCAGTGAATCGGGACTATTTCCCTACACAGATACGCAGTATTTT. Translation: CASSESGLFPYTDTQYF. Full variable domain (outside the CDR3, taken from reference TRBV2 and TRBJ2-3): EPEVTQTPSHQVTQMGQEVILRCVPISNHLYFYWYRQILGQKVEFLVSFYNNEISEKSEIFDDQFSVERPDGSNFTLKIRSTKLEDSAMYFCASSESGLFPYTDTQYFGPGTRLTVL.